These T cell receptor beta chains were read from a single sample in a study of T cells after posttransplantation cyclophosphamide. Assay: immunoSEQ multiplex PCR; the TCRdb copy retains only in-frame clones and omits some. The sample includes thousands of clones, roughly 98% of them seen just once. Material: naive CD8+ T cells sorted from PBMCs. These receptors all come from a man aged 45-65 years in good health, CMV-negative, and a related stem cell transplant donor. Both conserved end residues are part of each CDR3. D genes are given only for firm matches. Clone sizes are given selectively: once, few, many, or a class where the clone is expanded.

v_gene	d_gene	j_gene	abundance	CDR3aa	CDR3nt
TRBV7-9	NA	TRBJ1-1	NA	CASGIRGTEAFF	TGTGCCAGCGGCATCAGGGGCACTGAAGCTTTCTTT
TRBV6-5	TRBD2	TRBJ2-2	NA	CASSLSGGPGELFF	TGTGCCAGCAGTCTTAGCGGGGGGCCCGGGGAGCTGTTTTTT
TRBV9	NA	TRBJ2-3	NA	CASGQGIWDTQYF	TGTGCCAGTGGGCAGGGTATTTGGGATACGCAGTATTTT
TRBV5-6	NA	TRBJ2-3	NA	CASSYAAEGGTDTQYF	TGTGCCAGCAGTTATGCCGCGGAGGGAGGCACAGATACGCAGTATTTT
TRBV18	TRBD1	TRBJ1-3	NA	CASSTGASSGNTIYF	TGTGCCAGCTCGACAGGGGCAAGCTCTGGAAACACCATATATTTT
TRBV27	NA	TRBJ2-3	NA	CASKRHSSAQLDTQYF	TGTGCCAGCAAACGCCATTCATCAGCGCAACTCGATACGCAGTATTTT
TRBV9	NA	TRBJ2-2	NA	CASSVLDSLESTGELFF	TGTGCCAGCAGCGTACTGGACAGTCTTGAGAGCACCGGGGAGCTGTTTTTT
TRBV5-1	NA	TRBJ2-1	NA	CASSLGGIRGHRGGLTYNEQFF	TGCGCCAGCAGCTTGGGGGGCATCAGGGGCCATAGGGGGGGTCTCACCTACAATGAGCAGTTCTTC
TRBV5-5	NA	TRBJ2-2	NA	CASSFANTGELFF	TGTGCCAGCAGCTTCGCGAACACCGGGGAGCTGTTTTTT
TRBV27	TRBD1	TRBJ1-1	NA	CASSLGTGTEAFF	TGTGCCAGCAGTTTAGGGACAGGGACTGAAGCTTTCTTT
TRBV5-1	TRBD2	TRBJ2-2	NA	CASSLALAELAANTGELFF	TGCGCCAGCAGCTTGGCCCTAGCGGAGCTAGCTGCGAACACCGGGGAGCTGTTTTTT
TRBV14	NA	TRBJ1-2	NA	CASSQDNLPGADGYTF	TGTGCCAGCAGCCAAGATAACCTTCCGGGAGCCGATGGCTACACCTTC
TRBV2	TRBD2	TRBJ2-2	NA	CASSEHLAGGGTGELFF	TGTGCCAGCAGTGAACATCTAGCGGGAGGCGGGACCGGGGAGCTGTTTTTT
TRBV18	TRBD1	TRBJ1-2	NA	CASSPARTGINYGYTF	TGTGCCAGCTCACCAGCCAGGACAGGGATCAACTATGGCTACACCTTC
TRBV9	NA	TRBJ1-2	NA	CASSVAREVNYGYTF	TGTGCCAGCAGCGTAGCTCGAGAAGTTAACTATGGCTACACCTTC
TRBV5-5	TRBD1	TRBJ1-2	NA	CASSGAGTEYGYTF	TGTGCCAGCAGCGGGGCCGGGACAGAGTATGGCTACACCTTC
TRBV27	TRBD1	TRBJ2-6	NA	CASSSSPGQEDSGANVLTF	TGTGCCAGCAGTTCGTCCCCGGGACAGGAGGATTCTGGGGCCAACGTCCTGACTTTC
TRBV7-2	NA	TRBJ1-1	NA	CASSLVFWVFRMNTEAFF	TGTGCCAGCAGCTTAGTTTTTTGGGTTTTCAGGATGAACACTGAAGCTTTCTTT
TRBV28	TRBD1	TRBJ2-1	NA	CASSPKTGVPYNEQFF	TGTGCCAGCAGTCCCAAGACAGGGGTCCCCTACAATGAGCAGTTCTTC
TRBV27	TRBD2	TRBJ2-7	NA	CASSLNSGRIYEQYF	TGTGCCAGCAGTTTAAATAGCGGGAGGATCTACGAGCAGTACTTC
TRBV7-6	TRBD1	TRBJ2-2	once	CASSFRDRIHGELFF	TGTGCCAGCAGCTTCCGGGACAGGATTCACGGGGAGCTGTTCTTT
TRBV7-9	NA	TRBJ2-1	NA	CASTPRNSGINEQFF	TGTGCCAGCACGCCAAGGAACAGCGGCATCAATGAGCAGTTCTTC
TRBV9	NA	TRBJ2-7	NA	CASSVAGGSTYEQYF	TGTGCCAGCAGCGTAGCTGGGGGCTCGACCTACGAGCAGTACTTC
TRBV5-6	NA	TRBJ2-7	NA	CASSLDRGSSYEQYF	TGTGCCAGCAGCTTGGATCGAGGCAGCTCCTACGAGCAGTACTTC
TRBV20-1	NA	TRBJ2-7	NA	CSASPRYEQYF	TGCAGTGCGAGTCCCCGCTACGAGCAGTACTTC
TRBV27	TRBD2	TRBJ2-7	NA	CASSLSPGTSNYEQYF	TGTGCCAGCAGTTTATCCCCCGGGACTAGCAACTACGAGCAGTACTTC
TRBV27	TRBD1	TRBJ1-1	NA	CASIRKGYGTGGEDTEAFF	TGTGCCAGCATCAGAAAGGGGTATGGGACAGGGGGCGAGGACACTGAAGCTTTCTTT
TRBV27	TRBD2	TRBJ2-7	NA	CASSFSGRDSYEQYF	TGTGCCAGCAGTTTTTCCGGGAGGGACTCCTACGAGCAGTACTTC